This passage covers 15 T cell receptor beta chains from one sample sequenced in a study of blood T cell repertoires in COVID-19. Libraries were prepared by immunoSEQ multiplex PCR; TCRdb keeps only in-frame clonotypes and omits some of them. Of fewer than 250,000 clones listed, 65% to 90% are singletons. The source material was peripheral blood. These receptor sequences come from a man aged 45-60 years with COVID-19, enrolled during active disease.

The genes are TRBV19 and TRBJ2-7; D not resolved. Trimming pared 1 base from V and 3 bases from J, leaving 7 bases between. This CDR3 region has 13 residues. The germline CDR1 and CDR2 sequences are LNHDA and SQIVND (reference sequence). The CDR3: CASSIGLNYEQYF. The CDR3 nucleotides are TGTGCCAGTAGTATAGGCCTAAACTACGAGCAGTACTTC.

The genes are TRBV24-1 and TRBJ2-5, with 9 bases lining up with TRBD1. The junction had 9 bases not matched to a gene; V was cut back by 7 bases and J by 4 bases. CDR3 length: 15 residues. CDR1 and CDR2 (germline): KGHDR, SFDVKD. DNA for the CDR3: TGTGCCACCAGCACCACACAGGGGGCAGGAGAGACCCAGTACTTC. Translation gives CATSTTQGAGETQYF.

A word on this clone: The identical CDR3 is also encoded by other nucleotide sequences in the sample. The rearrangement uses TRBV12-3 or TRBV12-4 and TRBJ2-7, with a possible D match to TRBD1 (5 bases). V was pared by 6 bases and J by 4 bases, with 7 bases between. The CDR3 is 11 residues long. Here the CDR3 DNA reads TGTGCCAGCAGCCAGGGATACGAGCAGTACTTC. This sequence encodes CASSQGYEQYF.

V is TRBV29-1 and J is TRBJ2-1, with TRBD2 identical over 11 bases. J was trimmed by 2 bases and V by 3 bases; bases with no gene match: 3. Germline V CDR1 and CDR2: SQVTM, ANQGSEA. The CDR3 is made up of 15 amino acids. The DNA for the CDR3 is TGCAGCGTTGACCCGACTAGCGGGGCCTACAATGAGCAGTTCTTC. Its translation is CSVDPTSGAYNEQFF.

V and J are TRBV10-3 and TRBJ2-5; 9 positions agree with TRBD1. The CDR3 covers 14 residues. V lost 4 bases and J lost 4; bases outside the gene matches: 4. Germline V gives CDR1 ENHRY, CDR2 SYGVKD. The CDR3, as DNA: TGTGCCATCAGTGGCGACAGGGGGTCAGAGACCCAGTACTTC. Its protein is CAISGDRGSETQYF.

The chain uses TRBV7-6 and TRBJ2-1; D gene ambiguous. Germline V CDR1 and CDR2: SGHVS, FNYEAQ. V was cut by 5 bases and J by 3 bases, with 8 bases left in between. The CDR3 contains 13 residues. The CDR3 DNA reads TGTGCCAGCAGCGAAGAGGTCTACAATGAGCAGTTCTTC. It translates to CASSEEVYNEQFF.

This clone was found a few times. The V and J genes are TRBV7-9 and TRBJ2-2; maybe TRBD2 (6 bases). V lost 5 bases, J lost 4 bases, and 20 bases lay in between. Germline V gene lookup returns CDR1 SEHNR and CDR2 FQNEAQ (reference sequence). This CDR3 has 17 amino acids. CDR3 bases: TGTGCCAGCAGCCCCACCCGGGCTCAGGGAGGCACCGGGGAGCTGTTTTTT. Amino acid sequence: CASSPTRAQGGTGELFF. The whole variable domain, remainder taken from reference TRBV7-9 and TRBJ2-2, is DTGVSQNPRHKITKRGQNVTFRCDPISEHNRLYWYRQTLGQGPEFLTYFQNEAQLEKSRLLSDRFSAERPKGSFSTLEIQRTEQGDSAMYLCASSPTRAQGGTGELFFGEGSRLTVL.

This clone appeared once. The gene calls are TRBV6-2 or TRBV6-3 and TRBJ2-1; a possible D gene is TRBD1 (6 bases). The germline gives CDR1 MNHEY, CDR2 SVGEGT. Trimming took off 4 bases at V and 8 bases at J, with 18 bases between the two ends. This CDR3 contains 15 residues. This chain's CDR3 is CASSSPGPKGDEQFF. CDR3 coding DNA: TGTGCCAGCAGTTCCCCGGGCCCAAAGGGGGATGAGCAGTTCTTC.

The chain couples TRBV10-2 to TRBJ2-3; the D is unclear. Germline V lookup: CDR1 WSHSY, CDR2 SAAADI. Deletions cut 0 bases from V and 3 bases from J, with 7 bases between. The CDR3 consists of 14 residues. The CDR3 is CASSESRRTDTQYF. The CDR3 bases are TGCGCCAGCAGTGAGTCGCGGCGAACAGATACGCAGTATTTT.

The V call is TRBV6-5, the J call TRBJ1-2; D remains ambiguous. This CDR3 is built from 14 residues. The germline CDR1 and CDR2 sequences are MNHEY and SVGAGI. With 0 bases removed from V and 5 bases from J, the gap between germline ends came to 10 bases. CDR3 in DNA: TGTGCCAGCAGTTACTCGTCCCCTGAGTATGGCTACACCTTC. Translating gives CASSYSSPEYGYTF.

J is TRBJ2-1 and V is TRBV18; tentatively, D is TRBD1 (5 bases). Trimming pared 6 bases from V and 9 bases from J, leaving 15 bases between. The CDR3 extends over 13 amino acids. Germline values: CDR1 KGHSH, CDR2 LQKENI. In DNA form, the CDR3 reads TGTGCCAGCTCCCAGGGCGATCAGATTGAGCAGTTCTTC. This encodes CASSQGDQIEQFF.

This chain uses TRBV5-1 with TRBJ2-2, with 10 bases identical to TRBD1. Germline CDR1 and CDR2: SGHRS and YFSETQ. The CDR3 spans 17 residues. Trimming removed 0 bases from V and 3 bases from J; junction bases left unmatched: 5. The CDR3 DNA follows: TGCGCCAGCAGCTTGGTCTCCGGGACAGGGGACACCGGGGAGCTGTTTTTT. Amino acids: CASSLVSGTGDTGELFF.

The CDR3 region is CASSYSGGRAANEQFF. The DNA of the CDR3 is TGTGCCAGCAGTTACTCGGGCGGGAGGGCCGCCAATGAGCAGTTCTTC. The rearrangement uses TRBV6-5 and TRBJ2-1, with 9 bases matching TRBD2. This CDR3 is 16 amino acids long. Germline-derived CDR1 and CDR2 are MNHEY and SVGAGI. The V segment lost 0 bases and the J segment 6 bases; nucleotides outside the gene matches: 6.

V is TRBV28 and J is TRBJ2-3; 7 bases map to TRBD2. Germline V gene data show CDR1 as MDHEN and CDR2 as SYDVKM. V lost 9 bases and J lost 10; bases outside the gene matches: 7. This CDR3 is built from 11 residues. The CDR3 sequence is CASYGGFAQYF. The CDR3, as DNA: TGTGCCAGTTACGGGGGGTTCGCGCAGTATTTT.

The chain combines TRBV2 with TRBJ1-2; 7 positions agree with TRBD1. Germline CDR1 and CDR2: SNHLY and FYNNEI. The CDR3 is 12 amino acids. V was clipped by 6 bases and J by 7 bases; unmatched bases: 5. CDR3 loop: CASREGASGYTF. The CDR3 bases are TGTGCCAGCAGGGAGGGGGCATCTGGCTACACCTTC.